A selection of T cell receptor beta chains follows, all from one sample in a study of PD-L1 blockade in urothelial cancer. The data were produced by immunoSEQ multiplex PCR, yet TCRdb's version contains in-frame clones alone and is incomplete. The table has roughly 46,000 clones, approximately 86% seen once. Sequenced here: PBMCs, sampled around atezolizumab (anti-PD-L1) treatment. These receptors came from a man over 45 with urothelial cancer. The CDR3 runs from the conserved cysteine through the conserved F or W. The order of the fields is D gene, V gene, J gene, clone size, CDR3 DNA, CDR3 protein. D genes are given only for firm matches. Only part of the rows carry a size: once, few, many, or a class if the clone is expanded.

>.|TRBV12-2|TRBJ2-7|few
TGTGCAAGTCTTCACAGGGGTAGTCCCTACGAGCAGTACTTC
CASLHRGSPYEQYF
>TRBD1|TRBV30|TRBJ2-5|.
TGTGCCTGGAGCGACAGGGGCCAAGAGACCCAGTACTTC
CAWSDRGQETQYF
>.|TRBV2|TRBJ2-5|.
TGTGCCAGCAGGGCCTTGGGGGGGCAACAAGAGACCCAGTACTTC
CASRALGGQQETQYF
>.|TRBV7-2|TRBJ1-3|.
TGTGCCAGCAGCGCTGCGGGTGGAAACACCATATATTTT
CASSAAGGNTIYF
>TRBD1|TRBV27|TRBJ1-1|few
TGTGCCAGCAGTACCATGACAGGGGCCGTAAATGAAGCTTTCTTT
CASSTMTGAVNEAFF
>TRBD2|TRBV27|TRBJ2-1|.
TGTGCCAGCAGCCGCCCGGGACTAGCGGTATACAATGAGCAGTTCTTC
CASSRPGLAVYNEQFF
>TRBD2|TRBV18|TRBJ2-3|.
TGTGCCAGCTCACCCGGGACTAGCGGGGGCCGTTGGGCAGATACGCAGTATTTT
CASSPGTSGGRWADTQYF
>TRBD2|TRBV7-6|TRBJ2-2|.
TGTGCCAGCAGCTTAGGTAGCGGGAGGACCGGGGAGCTGTTTTTT
CASSLGSGRTGELFF
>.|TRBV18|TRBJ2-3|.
TGTGCCAGCTCCTTTCTCTACACAGATACGCAGTATTTT
CASSFLYTDTQYF
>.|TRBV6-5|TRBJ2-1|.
TGTGCCAGCAGTCAGGACAGAAGCTCCTACAATGAGCAGTTCTTC
CASSQDRSSYNEQFF
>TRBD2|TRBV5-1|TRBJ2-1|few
TGCGCCAGCAGCTTGACTAGCGGGGGGTACAATGAGCAGTTCTTC
CASSLTSGGYNEQFF
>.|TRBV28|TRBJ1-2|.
TGTGCCAGCAGCCTCGACAGGACCTATGGCTACACCTTC
CASSLDRTYGYTF
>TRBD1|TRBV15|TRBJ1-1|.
TGTGCCACCCGAGGGACAGGGGGCCTGAACACTGAAGCTTTCTTT
CATRGTGGLNTEAFF
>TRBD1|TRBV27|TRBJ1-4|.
TGTGCCAGCAGTTTAGGGTCGGGACAGACGGAAAAACTGTTTTTT
CASSLGSGQTEKLFF
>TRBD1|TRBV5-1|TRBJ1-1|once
TGCGCCAGCACCCACGGGACAGGGGACAGGACGTACACTGAAGCTTTCTTT
CASTHGTGDRTYTEAFF
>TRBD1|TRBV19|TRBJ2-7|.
TGTGCCAGTAGGGAGGACAGGCCTACGGGGGAGCAGTACTTC
CASREDRPTGEQYF
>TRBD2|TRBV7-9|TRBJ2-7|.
TGTGCCAGCAGCTTAGGAGCGGGGGTGGACTACGAGCAGTACTTC
CASSLGAGVDYEQYF
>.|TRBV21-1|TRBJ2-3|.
TGTGCCAGCAGCAAAGCGAGGGCAGCGGGAGGGAACGATACGCAGTATTTT
CASSKARAAGGNDTQYF
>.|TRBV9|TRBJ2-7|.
TGTGCCAGCAGCCACACCTACGGGGGCTACGAGCAGTACTTC
CASSHTYGGYEQYF
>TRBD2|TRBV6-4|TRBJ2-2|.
TGTGCCAGCAGTGCCGGGGGGGGCACCGGGGAGCTGTTTTTT
CASSAGGGTGELFF
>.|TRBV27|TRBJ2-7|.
TGTGCCAGCAGTTGGCAGGGGCGAGTGCAGTACTTC
CASSWQGRVQYF
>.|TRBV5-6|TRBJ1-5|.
TGTGCCAGCAGCTTTACAGGGATCGGCAATCAGCCCCAGCATTTT
CASSFTGIGNQPQHF
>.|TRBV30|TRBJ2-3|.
TGTGCCTGGAGTGTACGGAGGGCAGATACGCAGTATTTT
CAWSVRRADTQYF
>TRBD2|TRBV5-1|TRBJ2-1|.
TGCGCCAGCAGCCAACGGACTAGCGGGGGTCTAGGGGAGCAGTTCTTC
CASSQRTSGGLGEQFF
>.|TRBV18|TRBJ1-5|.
TGTGCCAGCTCACCGGACTCTATTTCGGGGCAGCCCCAGCATTTT
CASSPDSISGQPQHF
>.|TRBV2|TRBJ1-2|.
TGTGCCAGCAGTCATCAGGGGACCTATGGCTACACCTTC
CASSHQGTYGYTF
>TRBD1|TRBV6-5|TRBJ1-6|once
TGTGCCAGCAGGCGACAGGGGATAAATTCACCCCTCCACTTT
CASRRQGINSPLHF
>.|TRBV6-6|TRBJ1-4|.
TGTGCCAGCAGTTACTCCGCTACCCAGGGTCGCGGAAAACTGTTTTTT
CASSYSATQGRGKLFF
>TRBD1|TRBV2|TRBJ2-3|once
TGTGCCAGCAGAACAGGGGCAGATACGCAGTATTTT
CASRTGADTQYF
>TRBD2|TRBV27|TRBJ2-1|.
TGTGCCAGCGCCACTAGCGGGCCTTACAATGAGCAGTTCTTC
CASATSGPYNEQFF
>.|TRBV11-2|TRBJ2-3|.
TGTGCCAGCAGCCCAAGACAAGGAAAATCGCGTCCAGATACGCAGTATTTT
CASSPRQGKSRPDTQYF
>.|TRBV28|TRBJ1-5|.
TGTGCCAGCAGTTTATTCCAGGGATATAGCAATCAGCCCCAGCATTTT
CASSLFQGYSNQPQHF
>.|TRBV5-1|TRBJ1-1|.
TGCGCCAGCAGCCGTGGCAGGATGAACACTGAAGCTTTCTTT
CASSRGRMNTEAFF
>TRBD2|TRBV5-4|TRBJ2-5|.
TGTGCCAGCAGCCCGCTTGGACTAGCGGAAGAGACCCAGTACTTC
CASSPLGLAEETQYF
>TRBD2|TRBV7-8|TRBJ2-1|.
TGTGCCAGCAGCCAACGAAGCGGGAGGGCCTATTACAATGAGCAGTTCTTC
CASSQRSGRAYYNEQFF
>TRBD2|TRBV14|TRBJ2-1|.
TGTGCCAGCAGCCGAACCGGGACTAGTATTAGAGGGATCTTGAATGAGCAGTTCTTC
CASSRTGTSIRGILNEQFF
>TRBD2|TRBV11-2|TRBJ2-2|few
TGTGCCAGCAGCTTCGGACTAGCGGGGCCCACCGGGGAGCTGTTTTTT
CASSFGLAGPTGELFF
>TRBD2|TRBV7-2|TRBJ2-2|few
TGTGCCAGCAGCCGGACTAGCGGGAGTTTAACCGGGGAGCTGTTTTTT
CASSRTSGSLTGELFF
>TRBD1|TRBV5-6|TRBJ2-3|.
TGTGCCAGCAGCTTGTATTGGAGACAGGGGGCGTCGGATACGCAGTATTTT
CASSLYWRQGASDTQYF
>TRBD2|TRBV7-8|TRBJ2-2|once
TGTGCCAGCAGCCTGAGCCCCCTAGCGGGGACCGGCACCGGGGAGCTGTTTTTT
CASSLSPLAGTGTGELFF
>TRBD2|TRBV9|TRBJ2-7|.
TGTGCCAGCAGCGTAGGGGGACTAAATGATCTCATCCCCTACGAGCAGTACTTC
CASSVGGLNDLIPYEQYF